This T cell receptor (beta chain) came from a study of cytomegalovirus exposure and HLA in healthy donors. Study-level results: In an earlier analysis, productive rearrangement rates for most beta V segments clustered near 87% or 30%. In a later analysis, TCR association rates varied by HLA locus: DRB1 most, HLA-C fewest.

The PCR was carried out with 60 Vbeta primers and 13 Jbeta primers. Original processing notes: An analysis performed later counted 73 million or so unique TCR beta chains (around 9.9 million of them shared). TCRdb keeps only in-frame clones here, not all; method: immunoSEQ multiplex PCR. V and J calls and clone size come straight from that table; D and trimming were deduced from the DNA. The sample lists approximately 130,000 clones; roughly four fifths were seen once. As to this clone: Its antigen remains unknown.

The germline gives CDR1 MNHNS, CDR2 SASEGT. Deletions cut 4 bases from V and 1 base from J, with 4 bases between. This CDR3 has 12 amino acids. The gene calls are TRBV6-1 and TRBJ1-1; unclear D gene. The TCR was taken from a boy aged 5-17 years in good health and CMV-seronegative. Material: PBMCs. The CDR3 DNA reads TGTGCCAGCAGTGCAGGGAACACTGAAGCTTTCTTT. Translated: CASSAGNTEAFF.